The entry that follows covers one T cell receptor (beta chain) sequence. This specimen belongs to a study of blood T cell repertoires in COVID-19. Overall study context: Acute and convalescent COVID-19 samples came from the United States, Italy and Spain. T cells, B-cell-depleted T cells, or PBMCs provided the cDNA or gDNA that served as material.

Authors' analysis steps: Amplification from reference gene primers served as the basis for estimated nucleated cell counts. TCRdb keeps only in-frame clones here, not all; method: immunoSEQ multiplex PCR. V and J calls and clone size are given by that table; D and trimming were obtained from the DNA. Among about 160,000 clones listed, over 75% were seen once. The germline CDR1 and CDR2 sequences are SGHDN and FVKESK. The CDR3 loop spans 13 amino acids. Trimming cost V 4 bases and J 8 bases, with 14 bases left between them. Sequencing input: peripheral blood. The sequence came from a human donor in a cohort sampled during active COVID-19. The chain joins TRBV14 to TRBJ1-1; D perhaps matches TRBD1 (6 bases). CDR3 residues: CASSLGGRAEAFF. In DNA form, the CDR3 reads TGTGCCAGCAGCCTAGGGGGTCGGGCAGAAGCTTTCTTT. Together with reference TRBV14 and TRBJ1-1, the CDR3 gives the full variable domain: EAGVTQFPSHSVIEKGQTVTLRCDPISGHDNLYWYRRVMGKEIKFLLHFVKESKQDESGMPNNRFLAERTGGTYSTLKVQPAELEDSGVYFCASSLGGRAEAFFGQGTRLTVV.